Below, one T cell receptor beta chain is given with its context. This entry belongs to a study of T cells in tuberculosis. Clones were read by immunoSEQ multiplex PCR, and TCRdb kept only the in-frame ones, dropping some. The table shows about 43,000 clones, with approximately 95% occurring only once. Germline trimming cut 6 bases from V and 1 base from J; bases unmatched to any gene: 11. Germline V gene sequence: CDR1 MNHEY, CDR2 SMNVEV (reference sequence). The CDR3 sequence is 16 residues long. The rearrangement links TRBV27 to TRBJ1-1, with TRBD1 matching 7 bases. The sample was PBMCs. The receptor was derived from a donor aged 10 to 29 with latent tuberculosis or without tuberculosis infection. This CDR3 reads CASRPDRARRNTEAFF. DNA of the CDR3: TGTGCCAGCAGACCCGACAGGGCCAGGAGGAACACTGAAGCTTTCTTT.